This TCR beta chain is from a study of blood T cell repertoires in COVID-19. V was pared by 2 bases and J by 5 bases, with 15 bases between. Germline values: CDR1 SGHTA, CDR2 FQGNSA. The CDR3 has 15 residues. TCRdb's table, derived via immunoSEQ multiplex PCR, lists solely in-frame clones and lacks some. This sample has about 47,000 clones; 75% to 85% occur once, and the top ten carry roughly 14%. Sequencing used peripheral blood. This sequence joins TRBV7-2 and TRBJ2-5, with D perhaps matching TRBD2 (5 bases). This clonotype was obtained from a human donor with acute or convalescent COVID-19. The donor label of this sample is uncertain. CDR3 nucleotides: TGTGCCAGCAGCTTATCCCCCGGAGGAGAGGAGACCCAGTACTTC. Residues: CASSLSPGGEETQYF. The whole variable domain, remainder taken from reference TRBV7-2 and TRBJ2-5, is GAGVSQSPSNKVTEKGKDVELRCDPISGHTALYWYRQSLGQGLEFLIYFQGNSAPDKSGLPSDRFSAERTGGSVSTLTIQRTQQEDSAVYLCASSLSPGGEETQYFGPGTRLLVL.